Below, 3 T cell receptor beta chains from the same sample are listed, as sequenced in a study of technical replicates of blood from a handful of donors. Measured with immunoSEQ multiplex PCR; TCRdb has only the in-frame clones, and not every one. Of around 93,000 clones listed, 95% are singletons. The specimen sequenced was T cells isolated from PBMCs. All receptors come from a human donor in good health.

This chain links TRBV7-8 with TRBJ2-7; a possible D gene is TRBD1 (5 bases). Trimming removed 5 bases at V and 0 bases at J, with 8 bases between. This CDR3 region has 13 residues. Germline assignment: CDR1 SGHVS and CDR2 FQNEAQ. CDR3 DNA sequence: TGTGCCAGCAGCCCAGGACACTCCTACGAGCAGTACTTC. Its translation: CASSPGHSYEQYF.

This sequence joins TRBV30 and TRBJ1-5; 7 nucleotides align to TRBD1. The J segment lost 3 bases and the V segment lost 3 bases, leaving 8 bases of the junction unmatched. Germline CDR1 is GTSNPN and CDR2 is SVGIG (reference sequence). CDR3 length equals 15 residues. The CDR3, as DNA: TGTGCCTGGAGCCAGGGGGACGGCCTCAATCAGCCCCAGCATTTT. It is translated as CAWSQGDGLNQPQHF.

This clone was observed once. J is TRBJ1-1 and V is TRBV19; D may be TRBD1 (6 bases). There are 15 residues in the CDR3. Germline CDR1 and CDR2: LNHDA and SQIVND (reference sequence). V lost 4 bases and J lost 3, with 15 bases in between. This CDR3 reads CASSTLDRIHTEAFF. The CDR3 DNA is TGTGCCAGTAGTACGCTCGACAGGATTCACACTGAAGCTTTCTTT.